The 13 T cell receptor beta chains below come from one sample, sequenced in a study of Ad26.COV2.S vaccination and SARS-CoV-2 variants. The protocol was immunoSEQ multiplex PCR, while the TCRdb copy is restricted to in-frame clones and leaves out a portion. Of over 400,000 clones detected, about 91% appear once; the ten largest clones hold just over 2.5%. The treatment was: roughly 18 received Ad26.COV2.S at low or high dose, single or two shots; roughly 5 received placebo; per-sample allocation not given. Samples were taken on day 63 after the first vaccine or placebo injection. The source was peripheral blood, collected in a trial of Ad26.COV2.S vaccine versus placebo. The receptor source for this set is a person aged 18-60 years who received the Ad26.COV2.S COVID-19 vaccine or a placebo.

The V and J genes are TRBV28 and TRBJ1-2; tentatively, D is TRBD1 (6 bases). Germline lookup yields CDR1 MDHEN and CDR2 SYDVKM. Trimming left V 2 bases short and J 3 bases short, with 7 bases between. This CDR3 is built from 13 residues. DNA of the CDR3: TGTGCCAGCAGTTTAAGGACAGACTATGGCTACACCTTC. Translation gives CASSLRTDYGYTF.

The chain links TRBV5-1 to TRBJ2-2; TRBD2 might be the D (6 bases). Trimming left V 4 bases short and J 7 bases short, with 14 bases between. Germline CDR1 and CDR2: SGHRS and YFSETQ. CDR3 length: 14 residues. This chain's CDR3 is CASSPSGGHGELFF. The CDR3 nucleotides are TGCGCCAGCAGCCCCTCAGGAGGGCACGGGGAGCTGTTTTTT.

The chain has TRBV2 and TRBJ1-1, with no clear D. The germline gives CDR1 SNHLY, CDR2 FYNNEI. The CDR3 has 13 residues. Trimming removed 5 bases at V and 3 bases at J, with 10 bases between. The CDR3 loop reads CASSFYRDTEAFF. DNA for the CDR3: TGTGCCAGCAGTTTCTATCGGGACACTGAAGCTTTCTTT.

The chain couples TRBV3-1 (or the pseudogene TRBV3-2) to TRBJ1-2; possibly TRBD1 for D (5 bases). CDR1 LGHDT and CDR2 YNNKEL come from the germline V gene (reference sequence). The CDR3 covers 14 residues. V was trimmed by 3 bases and J by 1 base, leaving 9 bases between them. The CDR3 nucleotides are TGTGCCAGCAGCCATCAGACAGTTAACTATGGCTACACCTTC. It yields the protein CASSHQTVNYGYTF.

The chain uses TRBV15 and TRBJ2-3; D unresolved. Germline values: CDR1 LNHNV, CDR2 YYDKDF (reference sequence). The CDR3 has 14 residues. The V and J ends lost 5 bases and 4 bases respectively, with 13 bases between them. CDR3 loop: CATSEIGRPDTQYF. The CDR3 bases are TGTGCCACCAGCGAAATAGGCCGCCCAGATACGCAGTATTTT.

V gene TRBV9 combines with J gene TRBJ2-5; no firm D call. Germline loops: CDR1 SGDLS, CDR2 YYNGEE. Trimming stripped 1 base from V and 7 bases from J, with 14 bases between. The CDR3 is made up of 14 amino acids. The CDR3 DNA is TGTGCCAGCAGCGTAAGGCCCCCCCCGGGGACCCAGTACTTC. Translated, it gives CASSVRPPPGTQYF.

This clone was seen a single time. The chain has TRBV4-2 and TRBJ1-1; the D gene is possibly TRBD1 (6 bases). This CDR3 comprises 15 residues. Germline lookup yields CDR1 LGHNA and CDR2 YNFKEQ. The ends were cut back, 0 bases at V and 0 bases at J, with 8 bases in the middle. The CDR3 bases are TGTGCCAGCAGCCAAGACCAGGGGATGAACACTGAAGCTTTCTTT. Residues: CASSQDQGMNTEAFF.

The rearrangement uses TRBV27 and TRBJ1-1, with a possible D match to TRBD1 (5 bases). CDR1 is MNHEY, CDR2 SMNVEV, per germline (reference sequence). The CDR3 loop spans 16 amino acids. V lost 3 bases and J lost 7, with 21 bases in between. CDR3 protein: CASSLGLGGRRDEAFF. In DNA, the CDR3 is TGTGCCAGCAGTTTGGGCCTGGGGGGTCGAAGGGATGAAGCTTTCTTT.

The genes are TRBV14 and TRBJ1-1; TRBD1 might be the D (6 bases). The CDR3 totals 12 residues. Germline V gene lookup returns CDR1 SGHDN and CDR2 FVKESK. V lost 3 bases and J 11 bases, leaving 13 bases between the germline ends. CDR3 nucleotide sequence: TGTGCCAGCAGCCATACAGGGCTGTTTGCTTTCTTT. Translated: CASSHTGLFAFF.

The chain is built from TRBV5-1 and TRBJ1-6; D gene uncertain. V lost 0 bases and J lost 8, with 15 bases in between. The CDR3 has 16 amino acids. From germline, CDR1 is SGHRS and CDR2 YFSETQ. The CDR3 here is CASSLEPAGGDSPLHF. The CDR3 nucleotides are TGCGCCAGCAGCTTGGAGCCCGCCGGAGGTGATTCACCCCTCCACTTT.

V gene TRBV27 combines with J gene TRBJ2-3; unclear D gene. The V and J ends lost 6 bases and 1 base respectively, with 14 bases between them. Germline CDR1 and CDR2: MNHEY and SMNVEV (reference sequence). The CDR3 loop spans 15 amino acids. This CDR3 is CASSLSSYRTDTQYF. CDR3 bases: TGTGCCAGCAGCCTGTCTTCTTACCGCACAGATACGCAGTATTTT.

The chain joins TRBV7-2 to TRBJ1-5, with a weak D call TRBD1 (6 bases). Trimming removed 5 bases from V and 2 bases from J, with 10 bases in between. Germline V gene data show CDR1 as SGHTA and CDR2 as FQGNSA. The CDR3 totals 14 residues. CDR3 sequence: CASSPRGGNQPQHF. In DNA, the CDR3 is TGTGCCAGCAGCCCCAGGGGAGGCAATCAGCCCCAGCATTTT.

The chain links TRBV9 to TRBJ1-6; TRBD1 might be the D (6 bases). CDR3 length: 14 amino acids. Trimming took off 4 bases at V and 9 bases at J, with 14 bases between the two ends. From germline, CDR1 is SGDLS and CDR2 YYNGEE. The CDR3: CASSPRGIGSPLHF. CDR3 nucleotides: TGTGCCAGCAGCCCTAGGGGGATCGGTTCACCCCTCCACTTT.